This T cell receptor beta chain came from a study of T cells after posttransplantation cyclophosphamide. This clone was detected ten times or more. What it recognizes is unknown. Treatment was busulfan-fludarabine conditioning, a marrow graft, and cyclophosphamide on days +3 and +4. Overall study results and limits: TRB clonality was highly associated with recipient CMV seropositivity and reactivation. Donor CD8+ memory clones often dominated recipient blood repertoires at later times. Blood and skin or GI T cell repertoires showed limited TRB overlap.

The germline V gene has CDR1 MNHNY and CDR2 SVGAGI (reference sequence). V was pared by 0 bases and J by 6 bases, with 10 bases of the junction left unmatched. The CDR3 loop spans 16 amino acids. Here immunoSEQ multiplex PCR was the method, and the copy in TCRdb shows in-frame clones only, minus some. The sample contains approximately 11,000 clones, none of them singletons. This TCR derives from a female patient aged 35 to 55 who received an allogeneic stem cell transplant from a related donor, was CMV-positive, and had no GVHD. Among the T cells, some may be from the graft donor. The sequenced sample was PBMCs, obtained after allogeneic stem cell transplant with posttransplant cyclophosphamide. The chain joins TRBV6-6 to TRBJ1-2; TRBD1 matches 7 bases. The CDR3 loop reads CASSYSIGQDSDGYTF. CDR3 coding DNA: TGTGCCAGCAGTTACTCGATTGGACAGGACTCCGATGGCTACACCTTC.